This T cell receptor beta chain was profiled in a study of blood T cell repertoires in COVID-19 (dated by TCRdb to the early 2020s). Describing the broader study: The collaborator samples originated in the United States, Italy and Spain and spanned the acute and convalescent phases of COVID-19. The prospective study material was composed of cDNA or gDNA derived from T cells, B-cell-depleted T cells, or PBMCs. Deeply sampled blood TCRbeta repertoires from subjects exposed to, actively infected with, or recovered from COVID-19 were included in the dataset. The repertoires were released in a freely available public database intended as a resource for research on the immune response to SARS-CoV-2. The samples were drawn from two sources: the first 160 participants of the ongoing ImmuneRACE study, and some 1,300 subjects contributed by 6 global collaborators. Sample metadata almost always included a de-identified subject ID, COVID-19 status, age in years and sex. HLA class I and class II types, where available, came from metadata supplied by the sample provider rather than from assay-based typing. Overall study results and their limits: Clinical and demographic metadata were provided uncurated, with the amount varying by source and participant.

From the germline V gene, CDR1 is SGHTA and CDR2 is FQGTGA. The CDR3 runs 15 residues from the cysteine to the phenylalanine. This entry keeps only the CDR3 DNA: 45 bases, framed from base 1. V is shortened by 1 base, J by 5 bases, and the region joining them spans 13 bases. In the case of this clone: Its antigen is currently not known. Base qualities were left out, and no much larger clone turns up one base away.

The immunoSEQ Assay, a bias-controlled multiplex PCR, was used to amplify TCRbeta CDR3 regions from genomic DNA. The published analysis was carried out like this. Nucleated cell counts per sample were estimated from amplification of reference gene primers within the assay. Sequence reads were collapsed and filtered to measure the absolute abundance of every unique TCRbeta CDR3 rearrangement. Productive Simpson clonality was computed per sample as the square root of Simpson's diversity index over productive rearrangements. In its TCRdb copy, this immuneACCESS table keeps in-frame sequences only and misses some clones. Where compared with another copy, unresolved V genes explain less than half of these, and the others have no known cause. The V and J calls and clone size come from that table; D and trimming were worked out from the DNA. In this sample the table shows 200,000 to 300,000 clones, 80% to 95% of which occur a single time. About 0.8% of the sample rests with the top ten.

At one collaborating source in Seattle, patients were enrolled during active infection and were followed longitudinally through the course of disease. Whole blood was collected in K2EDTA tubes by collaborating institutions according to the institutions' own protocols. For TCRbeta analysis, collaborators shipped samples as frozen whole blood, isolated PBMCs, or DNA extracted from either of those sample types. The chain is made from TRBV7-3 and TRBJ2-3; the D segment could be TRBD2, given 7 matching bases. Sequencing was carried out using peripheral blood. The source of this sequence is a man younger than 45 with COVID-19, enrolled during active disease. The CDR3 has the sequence CASSLMGGRGDTQYF. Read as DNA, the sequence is TGTGCCAGCAGCTTAATGGGGGGGCGCGGAGATACGCAGTATTTT.